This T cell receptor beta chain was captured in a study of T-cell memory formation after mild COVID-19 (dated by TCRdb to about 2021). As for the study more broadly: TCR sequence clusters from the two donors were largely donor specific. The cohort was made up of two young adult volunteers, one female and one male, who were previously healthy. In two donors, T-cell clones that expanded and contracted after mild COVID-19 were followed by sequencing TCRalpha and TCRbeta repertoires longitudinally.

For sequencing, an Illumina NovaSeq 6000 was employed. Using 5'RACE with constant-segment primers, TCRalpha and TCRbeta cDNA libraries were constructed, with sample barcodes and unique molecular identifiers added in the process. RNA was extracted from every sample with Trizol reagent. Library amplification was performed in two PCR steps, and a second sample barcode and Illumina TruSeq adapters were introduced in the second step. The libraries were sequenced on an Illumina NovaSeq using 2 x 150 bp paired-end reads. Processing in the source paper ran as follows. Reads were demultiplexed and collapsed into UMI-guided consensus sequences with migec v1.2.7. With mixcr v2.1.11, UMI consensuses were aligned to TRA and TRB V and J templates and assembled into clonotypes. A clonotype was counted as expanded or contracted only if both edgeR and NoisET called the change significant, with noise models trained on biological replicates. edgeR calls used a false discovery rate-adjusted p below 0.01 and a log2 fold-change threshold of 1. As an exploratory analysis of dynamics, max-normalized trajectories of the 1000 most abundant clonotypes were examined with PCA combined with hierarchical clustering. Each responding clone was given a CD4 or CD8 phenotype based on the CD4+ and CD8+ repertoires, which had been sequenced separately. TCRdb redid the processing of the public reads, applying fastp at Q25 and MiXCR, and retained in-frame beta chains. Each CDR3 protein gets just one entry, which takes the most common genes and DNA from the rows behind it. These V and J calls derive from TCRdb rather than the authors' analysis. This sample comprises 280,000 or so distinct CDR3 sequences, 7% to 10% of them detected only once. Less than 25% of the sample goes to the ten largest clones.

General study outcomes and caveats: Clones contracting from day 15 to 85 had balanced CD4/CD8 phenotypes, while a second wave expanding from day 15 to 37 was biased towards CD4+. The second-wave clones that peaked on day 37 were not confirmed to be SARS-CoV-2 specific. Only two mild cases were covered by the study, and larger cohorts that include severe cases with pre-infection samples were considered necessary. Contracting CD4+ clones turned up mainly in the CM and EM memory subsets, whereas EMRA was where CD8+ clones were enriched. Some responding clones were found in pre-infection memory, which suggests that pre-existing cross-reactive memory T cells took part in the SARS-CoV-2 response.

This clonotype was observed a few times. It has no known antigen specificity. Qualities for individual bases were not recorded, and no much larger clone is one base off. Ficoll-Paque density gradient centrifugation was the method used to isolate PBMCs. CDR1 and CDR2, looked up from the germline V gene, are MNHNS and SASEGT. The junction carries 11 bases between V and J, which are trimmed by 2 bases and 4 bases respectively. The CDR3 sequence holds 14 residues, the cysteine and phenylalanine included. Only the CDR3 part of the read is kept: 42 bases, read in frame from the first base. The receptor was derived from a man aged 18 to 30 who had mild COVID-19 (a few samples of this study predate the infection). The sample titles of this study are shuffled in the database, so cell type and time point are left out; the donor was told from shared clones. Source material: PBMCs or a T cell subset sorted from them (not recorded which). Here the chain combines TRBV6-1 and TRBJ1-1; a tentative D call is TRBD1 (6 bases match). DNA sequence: TGTGCCAGCAGTGAACGGGGGGCGCCCACTGAAGCTTTCTTT. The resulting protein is CASSERGAPTEAFF.